The 16 T cell receptor beta chains in this list originate from one sample, sequenced in a study of Ad26.COV2.S vaccination and SARS-CoV-2 variants. The sample's treatment: around 19 received Ad26.COV2.S at low or high dose, single or two shots; 5 received placebo; per-sample allocation not given. Specimen acquisition occurred on day 63 following the initial vaccine or placebo injection. Assay: immunoSEQ multiplex PCR; the TCRdb copy retains only in-frame clones and omits some. This sample has about 420,000 clones; roughly 90% occur once, and the top ten carry about 3.6%. The sequencing used peripheral blood, collected in a trial of Ad26.COV2.S vaccine versus placebo. These TCRs come from a person between 18 and 60 years old who received the Ad26.COV2.S COVID-19 vaccine or a placebo.

The gene calls are TRBV30 and TRBJ1-1, with unresolved D. The length of the CDR3 is 12 residues. V shed 2 bases and J shed 4 bases, with 8 bases lying between them. CDR1 is GTSNPN and CDR2 is SVGIG in the germline V gene (reference sequence). CDR3 in amino acids: CAWSRGITEAFF. CDR3 DNA sequence: TGTGCCTGGAGTCGAGGAATCACTGAAGCTTTCTTT.

This sequence joins TRBV19 and TRBJ1-5, with a possible D match to TRBD1 (5 bases). Germline V gene lookup returns CDR1 LNHDA and CDR2 SQIVND (reference sequence). The ends were cut back, 5 bases at V and 4 bases at J, with 12 bases in the middle. The CDR3 contains 14 residues. The CDR3: CASSGTGSNQPQHF. DNA for the CDR3: TGTGCCAGTAGTGGGACCGGGTCAAATCAGCCCCAGCATTTT.

This clone was counted between two and nine times. This sequence joins TRBV7-6 and TRBJ2-7; D gene unclear. Trimming took off 5 bases at V and 2 bases at J, with 13 bases between the two ends. The CDR3 consists of 14 residues. Germline-derived CDR1 and CDR2 are SGHVS and FNYEAQ. This chain's CDR3 is CASSPSGQPYEQYF. Written as DNA, the CDR3 is TGTGCCAGCAGCCCTAGTGGGCAGCCCTACGAGCAGTACTTC.

The genes are TRBV5-1 and TRBJ2-7; tentatively, D is TRBD1 (6 bases). Per the germline V gene, CDR1 is SGHRS and CDR2 is YFSETQ. CDR3 length: 16 amino acids. V was cut by 2 bases and J by 3 bases, with 18 bases left in between. Here the CDR3 reads CASSLMFRGEGYEQYF. In DNA, the CDR3 is TGCGCCAGCAGCTTAATGTTCAGGGGCGAAGGCTACGAGCAGTACTTC.

This chain joins TRBV3-1 (or the pseudogene TRBV3-2) and TRBJ2-3, with 9 nucleotides matching TRBD2. Germline lookup yields CDR1 LGHDT and CDR2 YNNKEL (reference sequence). V lost 1 base and J lost 12; bases outside the gene matches: 2. This CDR3 has 12 amino acids. The DNA of the CDR3 is TGTGCCAGCAGCCAAGCCGGGACTAGCCAGTATTTT. It encodes CASSQAGTSQYF.

This chain links TRBV6-2 or TRBV6-3 with TRBJ1-5; 11 nucleotides agree with TRBD1. From germline, CDR1 is MNHEY and CDR2 SVGEGT. V lost 6 bases and J lost 1; bases outside the gene matches: 2. The CDR3 has 15 residues. CDR3 loop: CASSGQGASNQPQHF. The DNA of the CDR3 is TGTGCCAGCAGCGGACAGGGGGCAAGCAATCAGCCCCAGCATTTT.

J is TRBJ2-7 and V is TRBV28; D is tentatively TRBD1 or TRBD2 (6 bases each). V lost 5 bases to trimming and J lost 6 bases, with 23 bases between them. Germline CDR1 is MDHEN and CDR2 is SYDVKM. The CDR3 extends over 16 amino acids. The CDR3 DNA is TGTGCCAGCAGTCGACGCTCCACAGGGAGGTTTCGCGAGCAGTACTTC. Translating gives CASSRRSTGRFREQYF.

The chain carries TRBV7-9 and TRBJ1-2; no reliable D call. The ends were cut back, 5 bases at V and 1 base at J, with 5 bases in the middle. In germline, CDR1 is SEHNR, CDR2 FQNEAQ (reference sequence). There are 12 residues in the CDR3. This CDR3 is CASSGDNYGYTF. In DNA, the CDR3 is TGTGCCAGCAGCGGTGATAACTATGGCTACACCTTC.

The CDR3 DNA follows: TGTGCCACCGCGGACAGGGATAATTCACCCCTCCACTTT. It encodes CATADRDNSPLHF. The rearrangement joins TRBV10-3 to TRBJ1-6; 8 positions agree with TRBD1. The germline V gene encodes CDR1 ENHRY and CDR2 SYGVKD. The CDR3 runs 13 residues. The J segment lost 5 bases and the V segment lost 10 bases, leaving 4 bases of the junction unmatched.

CDR3 DNA sequence: TGTGCCAGTAGTGGGGGGGCAGGGTGGAATTCACCCCTCCACTTT. It translates to CASSGGAGWNSPLHF. This rearrangement joins TRBV19 to TRBJ1-6, with D possibly TRBD1 on 6 matching bases. The germline CDR1 and CDR2 sequences are LNHDA and SQIVND (reference sequence). Trimming took off 5 bases at V and 7 bases at J, with 15 bases between the two ends. The CDR3 consists of 15 residues.

The CDR3 is CASRGTGVPNEKLFF. In DNA form, the CDR3 reads TGTGCCAGCAGAGGGACAGGGGTTCCTAATGAAAAACTGTTTTTT. J is TRBJ1-4 and V is TRBV28; the match to TRBD1 covers 10 bases. This CDR3 comprises 15 residues. V lost 6 bases to trimming and J lost 3 bases; unmatched junction nucleotides: 4. Germline CDR1 is MDHEN and CDR2 is SYDVKM.

The V and J genes are TRBV19 and TRBJ1-6, with TRBD1 matching over 7 bases. Germline CDR1 and CDR2: LNHDA and SQIVND (reference sequence). This CDR3 is built from 16 residues. J lost 7 bases, V lost 3 bases, and 9 bases had no gene match. The chain's CDR3 is CASSIGRRGRNSPLHF. CDR3 coding DNA: TGTGCCAGTAGTATTGGGCGGAGGGGGCGCAATTCACCCCTCCACTTT. Together with reference TRBV19 and TRBJ1-6, the CDR3 gives the full variable domain: DGGITQSPKYLFRKEGQNVTLSCEQNLNHDAMYWYRQDPGQGLRLIYYSQIVNDFQKGDIAEGYSVSREKKESFPLTVTSAQKNPTAFYLCASSIGRRGRNSPLHFGNGTRLTVT.

This clone came up many times. Other DNA sequences from this sample encode an identical CDR3 as well. This sequence joins TRBV5-6 and TRBJ1-4; 10 positions agree with TRBD1. CDR3 size: 16 residues. CDR1 is SGHDT, CDR2 YYEEEE, per germline. The trim removed 3 bases at V and 5 bases at J, leaving 7 bases unmatched. The CDR3 DNA reads as TGTGCCAGCAGCTCACCCCGACAGGGGGCAAATGAAAAACTGTTTTTT. Translation: CASSSPRQGANEKLFF.

This chain uses TRBV9 with TRBJ1-1; D is unclear. Germline CDR1 and CDR2: SGDLS and YYNGEE. V was clipped by 5 bases and J by 2 bases, with 19 bases between them. This CDR3 region has 16 residues. The CDR3 DNA reads as TGTGCCAGCAGTCCAGACGGCCGACACGGAAACACTGAAGCTTTCTTT. This encodes CASSPDGRHGNTEAFF.

This chain uses TRBV2 with TRBJ2-7; 8 nucleotides line up with TRBD2. CDR1 is SNHLY, CDR2 FYNNEI, per germline. CDR3 size: 14 residues. Trimming cost V 4 bases and J 4 bases; bases outside gene matches: 6. The CDR3 DNA reads TGTGCCAGCAGTGTAACTAGCGGAACATACGAGCAGTACTTC. As protein: CASSVTSGTYEQYF. Combining the CDR3 with reference TRBV2 and TRBJ2-7 gives the whole variable domain EPEVTQTPSHQVTQMGQEVILRCVPISNHLYFYWYRQILGQKVEFLVSFYNNEISEKSEIFDDQFSVERPDGSNFTLKIRSTKLEDSAMYFCASSVTSGTYEQYFGPGTRLTVT.

This chain links TRBV2 with TRBJ1-5; D remains ambiguous. Germline V lookup: CDR1 SNHLY, CDR2 FYNNEI. This CDR3 contains 15 residues. The germline V and J ends were trimmed by 6 bases and 2 bases, with 14 bases remaining between them. CDR3 DNA: TGTGCCAGCAGAGCGGACTGGATGGGCAATCAGCCCCAGCATTTT. This encodes CASRADWMGNQPQHF. The full variable domain, its missing parts supplied by reference TRBV2 and TRBJ1-5, is EPEVTQTPSHQVTQMGQEVILRCVPISNHLYFYWYRQILGQKVEFLVSFYNNEISEKSEIFDDQFSVERPDGSNFTLKIRSTKLEDSAMYFCASRADWMGNQPQHFGDGTRLSIL.